Shown below are 24 T cell receptor beta chains from a single sample sequenced in a study of CD8 T cells in Susac syndrome. Random hexamers primed reverse transcription of about 0.5 to 1 ug RNA. TCRdb analysed the immunoSEQ multiplex PCR reads with MiXCR anew, one entry per CDR3 protein. The table shows more than 200,000 distinct CDR3 sequences, with approximately 90% occurring only once. Input material: CD8+ T cells from PBMCs. The receptors derive from a human donor with multiple sclerosis.

The V and J genes are TRBV13 and TRBJ2-2; D gene uncertain. The CDR3 extends over 15 amino acids. V gave up 5 bases and J gave up 8 bases, with 18 bases separating them. CDR1 and CDR2 from the germline V gene are PRHDT and FYEKMQ (reference sequence). The CDR3 loop reads CASSPPTLVRGELFF. CDR3 DNA sequence: TGTGCCAGCAGCCCCCCGACTCTTGTCAGGGGGGAGCTGTTTTTT.

The genes are TRBV7-9 and TRBJ1-1, with D unclear. CDR1 SEHNR and CDR2 FQNEAQ come from the germline V gene (reference sequence). This CDR3 is 12 amino acids long. The V end was cut by 4 bases, the J end by 2 bases, with 5 bases between. CDR3 in amino acids: CASSSHNTEAFF. DNA for the CDR3: TGTGCCAGCAGCTCCCACAACACTGAAGCTTTCTTT.

The chain is built from TRBV29-1 and TRBJ2-1, with 14 nucleotides matching TRBD2. The CDR3 extends over 14 amino acids. Per germline, CDR1 SQVTM and CDR2 ANQGSEA. V shed 8 bases and J 10 bases; nucleotides not matched to a gene: 10. CDR3 bases: TGCAGCACCCGGGGGACTAGCGGGAGTTGGGAGCAGTTCTTC. It is translated as CSTRGTSGSWEQFF.

The CDR3 reads CSVERQGTSGANVLTF. CDR3 in DNA: TGCAGCGTTGAAAGACAGGGAACTTCTGGGGCCAACGTCCTGACTTTC. The chain couples TRBV29-1 to TRBJ2-6; TRBD1 matches 7 bases. V lost 2 bases and J lost 1; bases outside the gene matches: 5. CDR1 is SQVTM, CDR2 ANQGSEA, per germline. The CDR3 runs 16 residues. The variable domain in full, with the rest retrieved from reference TRBV29-1 and TRBJ2-6, is SAVISQKPSRDICQRGTSLTIQCQVDSQVTMMFWYRQQPGQSLTLIATANQGSEATYESGFVIDKFPISRPNLTFSTLTVSNMSPEDSSIYLCSVERQGTSGANVLTFGAGSRLTVL.

V and J are TRBV5-6 and TRBJ1-3, with D unclear. Trimming removed 1 base at V and 2 bases at J, with 16 bases between. There are 17 residues in the CDR3. Germline CDR1 is SGHDT and CDR2 is YYEEEE. The CDR3 loop reads CASSLSPQLRTGNTIYF. In nucleotides, the CDR3 is TGTGCCAGCAGCTTGTCACCCCAGTTGAGGACTGGAAACACCATATATTTT.

The V call is TRBV5-1, the J call TRBJ2-3, with 11 bases that match TRBD2. Germline V gene lookup returns CDR1 SGHRS and CDR2 YFSETQ. After removal of 5 bases from V and 3 bases from J, the junction contained 8 bases not matched to a gene. There are 16 residues in the CDR3. The CDR3 loop is CASRTRTSGPTDTQYF. The CDR3 DNA reads as TGCGCCAGCAGAACTAGGACTAGCGGGCCTACAGATACGCAGTATTTT.

This sequence joins TRBV16 and TRBJ1-4; D may be TRBD1 (6 bases). The V gene lost 0 bases and the J gene lost 8 bases, with 13 bases spanning the gap. The CDR3 contains 15 residues. CDR1 and CDR2 (germline): KGHSY, FQNENV. CDR3 sequence: CASSQSPGAMEKLFF. The CDR3 DNA follows: TGTGCCAGCAGCCAATCCCCGGGGGCCATGGAAAAACTGTTTTTT.

This clonotype showed up just once. The chain recombines TRBV6-2 or TRBV6-3 with TRBJ2-1; 8 nucleotides align to TRBD1. With V trimmed by 7 bases and J by 5 bases, 7 bases remained unmatched. Germline values: CDR1 MNHEY, CDR2 SVGEGT. CDR3 size: 14 residues. CDR3 DNA: TGTGCCAGCACCCGACAGGGGCCAAACAATGAGCAGTTCTTC. It yields the protein CASTRQGPNNEQFF.

A word on this clonotype: One end of the junction fails to match germline, which may point to a read error. The gene calls are TRBV7-9 and TRBJ2-7; D not resolved. CDR1 is SEHNR, CDR2 FQNEAQ, per germline (reference sequence). The CDR3 has 12 amino acids. The CDR3: CAGSLLFDEQYF. Written as DNA, the CDR3 is TGTGCCGGCAGCTTATTATTTGACGAGCAGTACTTC.

The chain carries TRBV4-1 and TRBJ1-2; maybe TRBD1 (6 bases). This CDR3 is built from 15 residues. Germline lookup yields CDR1 MGHRA and CDR2 YSYEKL. Trimming stripped 5 bases from V and 6 bases from J, with 19 bases between. The CDR3 loop is CASSYSWGALDGYTF. CDR3 in DNA: TGCGCCAGCAGCTATTCGTGGGGGGCGCTGGATGGCTACACCTTC.

The rearrangement links TRBV11-2 to TRBJ2-5; D is ambiguous. Germline lookup yields CDR1 SGHAT and CDR2 FQNNGV. Trimming stripped 5 bases from V and 5 bases from J, with 15 bases between. The length of the CDR3 is 14 residues. In DNA form, the CDR3 reads TGTGCCAGCAGCAACCCGGGTCCCGGCGAGACCCAGTACTTC. Its translation: CASSNPGPGETQYF.

The chain employs TRBV20-1 and TRBJ1-2; D is unclear. Germline CDR1 reads DFQATT; CDR2 reads SNEGSKA (reference sequence). The CDR3 runs to 14 residues. V was shortened by 5 bases and J by 6 bases, with 19 bases between the two germline ends. Here the CDR3 reads CSAQGPETADGYTF. The CDR3 nucleotides read TGCAGTGCTCAAGGCCCGGAGACGGCTGATGGCTACACCTTC.

This chain links TRBV2 with TRBJ2-1, with 9 bases matching TRBD2. The CDR3 is made up of 13 amino acids. V lost 6 bases, J lost 8 bases, and 5 bases stayed unmatched. Germline loops: CDR1 SNHLY, CDR2 FYNNEI. DNA for the CDR3: TGTGCCAGCAGGCGGGGGGGGATCGATGAGCAGTTCTTC. Its translation: CASRRGGIDEQFF.

This chain links TRBV5-4 with TRBJ1-1, with 9 positions matching TRBD1. Germline V gene lookup returns CDR1 SGHNT and CDR2 YYREEE (reference sequence). The CDR3 has 17 residues. Unmatched junction bases numbered 14, after V lost 4 bases and J lost 4 bases. CDR3 residues: CASSPAGTGKLGTEAFF. The DNA of the CDR3 is TGTGCCAGCAGCCCGGCCGGGACAGGGAAGTTGGGCACTGAAGCTTTCTTT.

CDR3 nucleotide sequence: TGTGCCTGGAGTGTAGGGGACACACCGTCCTACGAGCAGTACTTC. It codes for CAWSVGDTPSYEQYF. This chain connects TRBV30 to TRBJ2-7, with D possibly matching TRBD1 (6 bases). Germline-derived CDR1 and CDR2 are GTSNPN and SVGIG (reference sequence). There are 15 residues in the CDR3. V shed 0 bases and J shed 1 base, with 13 bases lying between them.

The count of this clonotype is one. This chain joins TRBV14 and TRBJ2-7; 8 bases agree with TRBD2. The CDR3 is 14 residues long. The V and J ends lost 3 bases and 2 bases, in that order; junction bases with no gene match: 3. The V gene's germline CDR1 is SGHDN and CDR2 FVKESK. CDR3: CASSHGGGTYEQYF. Here the CDR3 DNA reads TGTGCCAGCAGCCACGGGGGGGGAACCTACGAGCAGTACTTC.

The rearrangement joins TRBV4-2 to TRBJ2-1, with D perhaps matching TRBD1 or TRBD2 (5 bases each). Deletions cut 0 bases from V and 9 bases from J, with 18 bases between. The CDR3 loop spans 16 amino acids. Germline values: CDR1 LGHNA, CDR2 YNFKEQ. The CDR3 DNA sequence: TGTGCCAGCAGCCAAGATCGGGACCCGCTTTGGGGTGAGCAGTTCTTC. This codes for CASSQDRDPLWGEQFF.

The chain couples TRBV20-1 to TRBJ2-7; a possible D gene is TRBD2 (6 bases). In germline, CDR1 is DFQATT, CDR2 SNEGSKA (reference sequence). The V end was cut by 5 bases, the J end by 1 base, with 12 bases between. The CDR3 loop spans 13 amino acids. The CDR3: CSARTINSYEQYF. CDR3 DNA sequence: TGCAGTGCTCGGACTATAAATTCCTACGAGCAGTACTTC.

This chain connects TRBV5-6 to TRBJ2-3; D might be TRBD1 or TRBD2, each matching 5 bases. The germline V and J ends were trimmed by 7 bases and 9 bases, with 12 bases remaining between them. This CDR3 region has 11 residues. Germline loops: CDR1 SGHDT, CDR2 YYEEEE. The CDR3 loop is CASGLSGTQYF. The CDR3 DNA sequence: TGTGCCAGCGGACTCTCAGGGACGCAGTATTTT.

The chain carries TRBV9 and TRBJ1-5, with TRBD1 matching 9 bases. The CDR3 spans 16 residues. Trimming cost V 3 bases and J 3 bases; bases outside gene matches: 7. Germline CDR1 and CDR2: SGDLS and YYNGEE. CDR3 region: CASSEGTGPLNQPQHF. The CDR3 DNA reads TGTGCCAGCAGCGAGGGGACAGGGCCCCTCAATCAGCCCCAGCATTTT.

This chain links TRBV19 with TRBJ1-4; 12 bases match TRBD1. The J segment lost 7 bases and the V segment lost 5 bases, leaving 2 bases of the junction unmatched. CDR3 length equals 14 residues. CDR1 is LNHDA, CDR2 SQIVND, per germline (reference sequence). CDR3 bases: TGTGCCAGTAGTCCGGGACAGGGGGCTGAAAAACTGTTTTTT. Its protein is CASSPGQGAEKLFF.

The chain joins TRBV7-9 to TRBJ2-7, with a tentative D call TRBD2 (6 bases). With 5 bases removed from V and 6 bases from J, the gap between germline ends came to 11 bases. The CDR3 has 12 amino acids. In germline, CDR1 is SEHNR, CDR2 FQNEAQ (reference sequence). The CDR3 reads CASSGGLPEQYF. CDR3 DNA: TGTGCCAGCAGCGGGGGACTCCCCGAGCAGTACTTC.

This rearrangement joins TRBV3-1 to TRBJ1-2; 7 bases fit TRBD1. Germline V gene data show CDR1 as LGHDT and CDR2 as YNNKEL (reference sequence). This CDR3 has 15 amino acids. After removal of 2 bases from V and 4 bases from J, the junction contained 7 bases not matched to a gene. For the CDR3, the DNA is TGTGCCAGCAGCCAACGAGGACAGGACCCCTATGGCTACACCTTC. This codes for CASSQRGQDPYGYTF.

The rearrangement links TRBV9 to TRBJ1-4; D is ambiguous. Germline-derived CDR1 and CDR2 are SGDLS and YYNGEE. The CDR3 length is 14 residues. Trimming cost V 7 bases and J 0 bases, with 10 bases left between them. The CDR3 DNA is TGTGCCAGCGCGAGCGGGGCAACTAATGAAAAACTGTTTTTT. Residues: CASASGATNEKLFF.